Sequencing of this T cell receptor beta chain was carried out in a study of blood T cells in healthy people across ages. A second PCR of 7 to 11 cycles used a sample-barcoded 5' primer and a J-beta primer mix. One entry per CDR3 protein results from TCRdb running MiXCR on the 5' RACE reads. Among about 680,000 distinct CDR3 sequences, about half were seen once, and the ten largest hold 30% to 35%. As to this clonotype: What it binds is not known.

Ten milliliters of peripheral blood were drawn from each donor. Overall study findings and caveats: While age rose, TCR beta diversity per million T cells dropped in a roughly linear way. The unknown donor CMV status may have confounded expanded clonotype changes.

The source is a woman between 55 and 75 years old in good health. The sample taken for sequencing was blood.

The CDR3 DNA reads as TGTGCCAGCAGTTATGGGACAGGGGGCCGATATGGCTACACCTTC. It codes for CASSYGTGGRYGYTF. The chain recombines TRBV6-2 or TRBV6-3 with TRBJ1-2; 12 bases are shared with TRBD1. The length of the CDR3 is 15 residues. The germline V gene has CDR1 MNHEY and CDR2 SVGEGT. J gave up 5 bases and V 3 bases, and 4 bases lay outside the gene matches.